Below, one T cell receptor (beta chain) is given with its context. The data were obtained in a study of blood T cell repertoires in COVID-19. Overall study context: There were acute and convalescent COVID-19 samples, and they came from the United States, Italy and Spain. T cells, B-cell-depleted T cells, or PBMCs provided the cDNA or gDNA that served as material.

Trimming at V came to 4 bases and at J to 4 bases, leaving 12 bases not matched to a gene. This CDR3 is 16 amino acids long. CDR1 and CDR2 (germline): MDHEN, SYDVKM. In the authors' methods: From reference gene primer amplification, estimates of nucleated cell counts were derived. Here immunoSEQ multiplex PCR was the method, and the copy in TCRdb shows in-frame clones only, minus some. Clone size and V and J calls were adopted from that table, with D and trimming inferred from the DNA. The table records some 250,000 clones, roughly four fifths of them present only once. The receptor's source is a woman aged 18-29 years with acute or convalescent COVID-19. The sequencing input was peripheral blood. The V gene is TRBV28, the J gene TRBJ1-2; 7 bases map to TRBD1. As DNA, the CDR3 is TGTGCCAGCAGTTCAACGACAGGGCTCCACATCTATGGCTACACCTTC. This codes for CASSSTTGLHIYGYTF.